This TCR beta chain stems from a study of control samples from healthy donors and cancer patients. Assay used: immunoSEQ multiplex PCR; TCRdb lists only in-frame clones, some missing. The sample contains 90,000 to 110,000 clones, around four fifths of which appear only once. The CDR3 consists of 15 residues. J lost 3 bases, V lost 4 bases, and 7 bases had no gene match. CDR1 and CDR2 from the germline V gene are MGHRA and YSYEKL. The sequence derives from a woman in her 50s in good health. Sequencing was performed on blood. The chain joins TRBV4-1 to TRBJ2-7; the match to TRBD1 covers 9 bases. In nucleotides, the CDR3 is TGCGCCAGCAGCCCTTCGACAGGGGGAATCTACGAGCAGTACTTC. Its protein is CASSPSTGGIYEQYF.